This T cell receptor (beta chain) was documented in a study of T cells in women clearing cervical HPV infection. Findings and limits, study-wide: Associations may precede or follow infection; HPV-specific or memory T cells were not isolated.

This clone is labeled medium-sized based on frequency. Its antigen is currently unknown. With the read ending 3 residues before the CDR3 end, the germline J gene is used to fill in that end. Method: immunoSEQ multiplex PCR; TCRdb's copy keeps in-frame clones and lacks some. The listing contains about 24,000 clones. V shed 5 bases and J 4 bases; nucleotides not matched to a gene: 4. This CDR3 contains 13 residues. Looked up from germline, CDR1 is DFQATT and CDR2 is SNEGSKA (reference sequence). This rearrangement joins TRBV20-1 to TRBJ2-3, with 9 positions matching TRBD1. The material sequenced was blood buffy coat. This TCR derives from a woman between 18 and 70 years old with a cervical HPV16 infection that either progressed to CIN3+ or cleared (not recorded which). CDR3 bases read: TGCAGTGCTTGCGACAGGGGGGCAGATACG. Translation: CSACDRGADT. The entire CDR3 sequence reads CSACDRGADTQYF.